The 4 T cell receptor beta chains below come from one sample, sequenced in a study of cytomegalovirus exposure and HLA in healthy donors. Primers: 60 Vbeta forward and 13 Jbeta reverse. The assay was immunoSEQ multiplex PCR, and TCRdb's table has in-frame clones only and misses some. The sample data list about 160,000 clones. Source material: PBMCs. The source is a woman aged 60-75 years in good health and CMV-seronegative.

The chain recombines TRBV20-1 with TRBJ2-7, with 9 positions matching TRBD1. The CDR3 is made up of 11 amino acids. The germline gives CDR1 DFQATT, CDR2 SNEGSKA (reference sequence). V trimming: 5 bases; J trimming: 9 bases; junction bases outside the gene matches: 5. The CDR3 region is CSAWDRAWQYF. Written as DNA, the CDR3 is TGCAGTGCTTGGGACAGGGCTTGGCAGTACTTC.

DNA of the CDR3: TGTGCCAGCAGCCGCGGGATCTCGGGCGAGCAGTACTTC. It translates to CASSRGISGEQYF. This chain links TRBV7-8 with TRBJ2-7, with D possibly TRBD2 on 6 matching bases. The V gene's germline CDR1 is SGHVS and CDR2 FQNEAQ. Trimming pared 5 bases from V and 6 bases from J, leaving 14 bases between. The CDR3 contains 13 residues.

This chain joins TRBV15 and TRBJ2-7, with D perhaps TRBD1 (6 bases). The length of the CDR3 is 14 residues. Per germline, CDR1 LNHNV and CDR2 YYDKDF (reference sequence). V was shortened by 1 base and J by 1 base, with 8 bases between the two germline ends. The CDR3 protein is CATSRGGQSYEQYF. CDR3 in DNA: TGTGCCACCAGCAGAGGCGGACAGTCCTACGAGCAGTACTTC.

The chain links TRBV15 to TRBJ2-7; no reliable D call. V was cut by 1 base and J by 3 bases, with 7 bases left in between. Germline loops: CDR1 LNHNV, CDR2 YYDKDF (reference sequence). There are 13 residues in the CDR3. The CDR3: CATSRVRSYEQYF. The CDR3 DNA is TGTGCCACCAGCAGAGTTAGGAGCTACGAGCAGTACTTC.